One sample yielded the 28 T cell receptor beta chains listed below, sequenced in a study of T cell clonality in common variable immunodeficiency. The antigens for these receptors are not known. Method: immunoSEQ multiplex PCR; TCRdb's copy keeps in-frame clones and lacks some. Recorded here are roughly 25,000 clones, with no singletons, and the ten leading clones hold about 24%. Overall study results and limits: Common variable immunodeficiency TCR beta sequences reportedly had fewer deletions and N-nucleotide insertions.

The sequencing sample was made of peripheral blood mononuclear cells. These receptors all come from a human donor with common variable immunodeficiency.

Only a few counts were recorded for this clone. The CDR3 end lies 3 residues beyond the end of the read and is filled in from the germline J gene. The chain employs TRBV7-2 and TRBJ2-3, with 11 bases identical to TRBD2. Germline CDR1 SGHTA, CDR2 FQGNSA. The CDR3 has 15 amino acids. V shed 2 bases and J 3 bases; nucleotides not matched to a gene: 1. The CDR3 is CASSLSSGGTDTQYF. The part of the CDR3 DNA that was read is TGTGCCAGCAGCTTATCTAGCGGGGGGACAGATACG.

This clone was picked up many times. The CDR3 goes on 3 residues after the read ends, and that part is filled in from the germline J gene. The chain joins TRBV6-2 or TRBV6-3 to TRBJ1-5; D not certain. The CDR3 contains 16 residues. V shed 0 bases and J shed 3 bases, with 12 bases lying between them. Per germline, CDR1 MNHEY and CDR2 SVGEGT. The CDR3 bases that were read are TGTGCCAGCAGTTACTCGATGACTGTGCTCAATCAGCCC. Translation gives CASSYSMTVLNQP. In full, the CDR3 reads CASSYSMTVLNQPQHF.

As concerns this clone: The read is 3 residues too short to cover the CDR3 end, so that end is filled in from the germline J gene. This rearrangement joins TRBV30 to TRBJ1-2; D perhaps matches TRBD1 (5 bases). Germline lookup yields CDR1 GTSNPN and CDR2 SVGIG (reference sequence). V was trimmed by 0 bases and J by 6 bases, leaving 8 bases between them. This CDR3 region has 12 residues. Incomplete CDR3 DNA: TGTGCCTGGAGTGTATCAGGGCATGGC. Translation gives CAWSVSGHG. From start to end, the CDR3 is CAWSVSGHGYTF.

This clone has a count of ten or more. Read data end 3 residues before the CDR3 end; the end is taken from the germline J gene. The V and J genes are TRBV29-1 and TRBJ2-1, with D hard to call. The CDR3 totals 14 residues. Looked up from germline, CDR1 is SQVTM and CDR2 is ANQGSEA. The V gene lost 8 bases and the J gene lost 3 bases, with 17 bases spanning the gap. The covered CDR3 bases are TGCAGCAATATAAGGGTGAGCCTCTACAATGAG. It encodes CSNIRVSLYNE. The CDR3, in full, reads CSNIRVSLYNEQFF.

This clone was counted many times. The CDR3 spells CASSSGVGYGYTF. Partial CDR3 DNA: TGTGCCAGCAGCTCAGGGGTCGGTTATGGC. This chain joins TRBV5-4 and TRBJ1-2; a possible D gene is TRBD1 (6 bases). The CDR3 end falls 3 residues outside the read, so it is completed with the germline J gene. Germline CDR1 reads SGHNT; CDR2 reads YYREEE (reference sequence). Trimming stripped 3 bases from V and 5 bases from J, with 11 bases between. The CDR3 extends over 13 amino acids. Drawing the rest from reference TRBV5-4 and TRBJ1-2, the complete variable domain is ETGVTQSPTHLIKTRGQQVTLRCSSQSGHNTVSWYQQALGQGPQFIFQYYREEENGRGNFPPRFSGLQFPNYSSELNVNALELDDSALYLCASSSGVGYGYTFGSGTRLTVV.

This clone was found many times. One end of the junction does not line up with germline, which may come from a read error. Sequencing ends 3 residues short of the CDR3 end; the germline J gene provides the rest. V usage is TRBV4-2 and J usage is TRBJ2-7, with a weak D call TRBD2 (6 bases). Germline V gene sequence: CDR1 LGHNA, CDR2 YNFKEQ. CDR3 size: 15 residues. This chain's CDR3 is CASSQDAGGKDEQYF. The sequenced part of the CDR3 DNA is TGCGCCAGCAGCCAGGACGCTGGGGGGAAGGACGAG.

This clone was seen repeatedly, ten times or more. The observed sequence ends 3 residues before the CDR3 terminus, with the missing tail filled in from the germline J gene. The chain is built from TRBV6-1 and TRBJ2-7; TRBD1 matches at 11 bases. This CDR3 comprises 16 residues. V lost 4 bases and J lost 4; bases outside the gene matches: 9. The germline CDR1 and CDR2 sequences are MNHNS and SASEGT. CDR3 amino acids: CASSASSGTGGYEQYF. The sequenced CDR3 bases are TGTGCCAGCAGTGCTTCCTCCGGGACAGGGGGGTACGAG.

At least ten counts were recorded for this clone. Read coverage stops 3 residues before the CDR3 terminus; the germline J gene supplies the remainder. J is TRBJ1-6 and V is TRBV7-4; 8 bases match TRBD1. V lost 1 base and J lost 7; bases outside the gene matches: 9. CDR3 length: 17 residues. Per germline, CDR1 SGHVT and CDR2 SQSDAQ. The sequenced part of the CDR3 DNA is TGTGCCAGCAGCTTAGGGGTAAAGGACAGGGAGAATTCACCC. Residues: CASSLGVKDRENSP. The full CDR3 is CASSLGVKDRENSPLHF.

This CDR3 is CSASTGTSPYNEQFF. The covered CDR3 bases are TGCAGTGCTAGTACCGGGACTAGCCCCTACAATGAG. The chain links TRBV20-1 to TRBJ2-1; 9 bases line up with TRBD2. The sequence runs out 3 residues before the end of the CDR3; the remainder is reconstructed from the germline J gene. The CDR3 extends over 15 amino acids. Trimming cost V 3 bases and J 2 bases; bases outside gene matches: 5. Germline V CDR1 and CDR2: DFQATT, SNEGSKA (reference sequence).

Comments on this clone: The read gets to within 3 residues of the CDR3 end, and the germline J gene fills in the rest. The chain uses TRBV6-1 and TRBJ2-7, with a possible D match to TRBD1 (6 bases). The CDR3 has 15 residues. Trimming stripped 3 bases from V and 5 bases from J, with 17 bases between. Germline CDR1 reads MNHNS; CDR2 reads SASEGT. CDR3 amino acids: CASSDDPDSFHEQYF. CDR3 bases read: TGTGCCAGCAGTGATGACCCGGACAGTTTCCACGAG.

This clone was observed many times. Read data end 3 residues before the CDR3 end; the end is taken from the germline J gene. The J gene is TRBJ1-5, the V gene TRBV18; D is uncertain. There are 17 residues in the CDR3. The V and J ends lost 0 bases and 2 bases respectively, with 14 bases between them. Germline values: CDR1 KGHSH, CDR2 LQKENI. CDR3 sequence reads: CASSPPNSINGNQPQHF. The sequenced CDR3 bases are TGTGCCAGCTCACCACCAAACAGTATCAACGGCAATCAGCCC. The whole variable domain, remainder taken from reference TRBV18 and TRBJ1-5, is NAGVMQNPRHLVRRRGQEARLRCSPMKGHSHVYWYRQLPEEGLKFMVYLQKENIIDESGMPKERFSAEFPKEGPSILRIQQVVRGDSAAYFCASSPPNSINGNQPQHFGDGTRLSIL.

This clone was counted at least ten times. The CDR3 end is not reached by the read, which stops 3 residues before it; the germline J gene fills it in. V and J are TRBV5-6 and TRBJ1-1; weak D call: TRBD1 (6 bases). This CDR3 spans 15 amino acids. The V gene lost 6 bases and the J gene lost 4 bases, with 19 bases spanning the gap. Germline V lookup: CDR1 SGHDT, CDR2 YYEEEE. CDR3: CASNPRQALGTEAFF. The part of the CDR3 DNA that was read is TGTGCCAGCAACCCAAGACAGGCGTTGGGCACTGAA.

The CDR3 DNA, read in part, is TGTGCCAGCAGTGTGGAAGGTGGGGGGGCAGGAGATACG. Protein: CASSVEGGGAGDT. The complete CDR3 protein is CASSVEGGGAGDTQYF. V and J are TRBV2 and TRBJ2-3; tentatively, D is TRBD2 (7 bases). The read is 3 residues too short to cover the CDR3 end, so that end is filled in from the germline J gene. CDR1 is SNHLY and CDR2 is FYNNEI in the germline V gene. This CDR3 region has 16 residues. Trimming removed 4 bases at V and 5 bases at J, with 19 bases between. Full variable domain (outside the CDR3, taken from reference TRBV2 and TRBJ2-3): EPEVTQTPSHQVTQMGQEVILRCVPISNHLYFYWYRQILGQKVEFLVSFYNNEISEKSEIFDDQFSVERPDGSNFTLKIRSTKLEDSAMYFCASSVEGGGAGDTQYFGPGTRLTVL.

Regarding this clone: The CDR3 end lies 3 residues beyond the end of the read and is filled in from the germline J gene. The genes are TRBV11-2 and TRBJ1-3; D call uncertain. The V gene lost 3 bases and the J gene lost 0 bases, with 6 bases spanning the gap. The germline V gene encodes CDR1 SGHAT and CDR2 FQNNGV. The CDR3 runs 14 residues. The CDR3 DNA, read in part, is TGTGCCAGCAGCTTTAAGGGCTCTGGAAACACC. Protein: CASSFKGSGNT. The full CDR3 is CASSFKGSGNTIYF.

Partial CDR3 DNA: TGTGCCAGCAGCTTAGATAGGGACTATGGC. Translated: CASSLDRDYG. The full CDR3 protein reads CASSLDRDYGYTF. This chain links TRBV11-2 with TRBJ1-2, with D hard to call. Read coverage stops 3 residues before the CDR3 terminus; the germline J gene supplies the remainder. This CDR3 spans 13 amino acids. Germline assignment: CDR1 SGHAT and CDR2 FQNNGV. V was cut by 0 bases and J by 3 bases, with 5 bases left in between.

There are many counts of this clone. The read ends 3 residues early relative to the CDR3; the germline J gene fills the gap. The chain employs TRBV7-9 and TRBJ2-1; 9 bases map to TRBD2. Trimming cost V 8 bases and J 4 bases; bases outside gene matches: 9. Germline V gene data show CDR1 as SEHNR and CDR2 as FQNEAQ (reference sequence). The CDR3 is 15 amino acids. The sequenced part of the CDR3 DNA is TGTGCCAGCGGGCGGGAGGGGACAGTATACAATGAG. This translates into CASGREGTVYNE. The whole CDR3 protein reads CASGREGTVYNEQFF.

This clone was observed many times. Read data end 3 residues before the CDR3 end; the end is taken from the germline J gene. The V call is TRBV6-2 or TRBV6-3, the J call TRBJ1-5; D unresolved. The CDR3 contains 15 residues. Looked up from germline, CDR1 is MNHEY and CDR2 is SVGEGT. Between the trimmed V and J ends, which lost 6 bases and 5 bases, there was a span of 17 bases. CDR3 sequence: CASRISGPWHQPQHF. The DNA read from the CDR3 is TGTGCCAGCAGAATATCTGGGCCCTGGCATCAGCCC.

Judged by abundance, this clone is medium-sized. The missing CDR3 end, 3 residues past where the read stops, is filled in from the germline J gene. The gene calls are TRBV7-2 and TRBJ2-7; D gene ambiguous. The germline CDR1 and CDR2 sequences are SGHTA and FQGNSA. V was pared by 5 bases and J by 0 bases, with 5 bases between. There are 12 residues in the CDR3. The DNA read from the CDR3 is TGTGCCAGCAGCGTTAGCTCCTACGAG. It yields the protein CASSVSSYE. The full CDR3 protein reads CASSVSSYEQYF.

This clone has at least ten counts. The read ends 3 residues shy of where the CDR3 ends; the end is completed using the germline J gene. The chain recombines TRBV5-1 with TRBJ1-1, with a tentative D call TRBD1 (5 bases). Looked up from germline, CDR1 is SGHRS and CDR2 is YFSETQ. The CDR3 consists of 15 residues. V dropped 6 bases and J dropped 5 bases, with 20 bases sitting between them. CDR3 bases read: TGCGCCAGCAAGCGGGACTCCCGAATCGGTACTGAA. Translated, it gives CASKRDSRIGTE. The complete CDR3 sequence is CASKRDSRIGTEAFF.

This clone was counted a few times. The read stops 3 residues short of the end of the CDR3; the missing end is completed from the germline J gene. V usage is TRBV19 and J usage is TRBJ1-5; maybe TRBD1 (5 bases). The V end lost 3 bases, the J end lost 1 base, and 7 bases lay between the germline ends. This CDR3 spans 14 amino acids. Germline V CDR1 and CDR2: LNHDA, SQIVND (reference sequence). CDR3 loop: CASSIGGSNQPQHF. CDR3 bases read: TGTGCCAGTAGTATCGGGGGGAGCAATCAGCCC. Drawing the rest from reference TRBV19 and TRBJ1-5, the complete variable domain is DGGITQSPKYLFRKEGQNVTLSCEQNLNHDAMYWYRQDPGQGLRLIYYSQIVNDFQKGDIAEGYSVSREKKESFPLTVTSAQKNPTAFYLCASSIGGSNQPQHFGDGTRLSIL.

This clone was seen only a few times. An end of the junction does not agree with germline; a read error may underlie this. The read ends 3 residues early relative to the CDR3; the germline J gene fills the gap. The chain uses TRBV19 and TRBJ1-5; 9 positions match TRBD1. Germline V gives CDR1 LNHDA, CDR2 SQIVND (reference sequence). CDR3 length: 15 residues. The CDR3 reads CASIGTGHSKQPQHF. CDR3 DNA, as far as it was read: TGTGCCAGTATAGGGACAGGGCATAGCAAGCAGCCC.

This clone was recorded at least ten times. The CDR3 end lies 3 residues beyond the end of the read and is filled in from the germline J gene. The chain recombines TRBV20-1 with TRBJ2-5, with 9 bases fitting TRBD2. Trimming at V came to 1 base and at J to 5 bases, leaving 11 bases not matched to a gene. Germline loops: CDR1 DFQATT, CDR2 SNEGSKA (reference sequence). The CDR3 sequence is 16 residues long. CDR3 bases read: TGCAGTGCTAGAGGGAGGTGGGCGGGAGGGCGGGAGACC. Translating it yields CSARGRWAGGRET. In full, the CDR3 is CSARGRWAGGRETQYF.

This clone occurred many times. The DNA read from the CDR3 is TGTGCCAGCAGTGAAATACCTCGTAGCGGGACCAACCAAGAGACC. This translates into CASSEIPRSGTNQET. The whole CDR3 sequence is CASSEIPRSGTNQETQYF. This rearrangement joins TRBV2 to TRBJ2-5; 8 bases align to TRBD2. The sequenced fragment ends 3 residues before the CDR3 boundary, so the rest is inferred from the germline J gene. This CDR3 spans 18 amino acids. From germline, CDR1 is SNHLY and CDR2 FYNNEI. V gave up 2 bases and J gave up 0 bases; unmatched junction bases: 11.

This clone was counted ten times or more. Sequencing ends 3 residues short of the CDR3 end; the germline J gene provides the rest. The chain couples TRBV19 to TRBJ2-1; unclear D gene. Germline CDR1 LNHDA, CDR2 SQIVND (reference sequence). There are 13 residues in the CDR3. The V and J ends lost 4 bases and 1 base respectively, with 5 bases between them. The sequenced CDR3 bases are TGTGCCAGTAGTACGAGGTCCTACAATGAG. This codes for CASSTRSYNE. The full CDR3 sequence reads CASSTRSYNEQFF.

This clone occurred many times. The CDR3 end is not reached by the read, which stops 3 residues before it; the germline J gene fills it in. J is TRBJ1-2 and V is TRBV7-9; 9 nucleotides align to TRBD1. Germline V gene data show CDR1 as SEHNR and CDR2 as FQNEAQ (reference sequence). This CDR3 region has 15 residues. V was pared by 1 base and J by 6 bases, with 6 bases of the junction left unmatched. The CDR3 is CASSLVLQGADGYTF. CDR3 bases read: TGTGCCAGCAGCTTAGTGTTACAGGGGGCAGATGGC.

The table lists this clone with many counts. Coverage ceases 3 residues before the CDR3 finishes, and the germline J gene fills in the end. This rearrangement joins TRBV4-2 to TRBJ2-7, with D possibly TRBD1 on 5 matching bases. V gave up 1 base and J gave up 1 base, with 11 bases separating them. Germline loops: CDR1 LGHNA, CDR2 YNFKEQ. CDR3 length: 15 amino acids. The CDR3 reads CASSQVRAHSYEQYF. CDR3 DNA, as far as it was read: TGTGCCAGCAGCCAAGTCAGGGCCCATTCCTACGAG.

The sample holds many counts of this clone. The read ends 3 residues early relative to the CDR3; the germline J gene fills the gap. The chain has TRBV7-2 and TRBJ1-2; D may be TRBD1 (5 bases). CDR1 and CDR2 from the germline V gene are SGHTA and FQGNSA. The CDR3 totals 14 residues. The V and J ends lost 5 bases and 6 bases respectively, with 16 bases between them. The part of the CDR3 DNA that was read is TGTGCCAGCAGCCTTATTCAGGGAGGGGATGGC. It is translated as CASSLIQGGDG. Given in full, the CDR3 is CASSLIQGGDGYTF.

This clone has ten or more counts. Read data end 3 residues before the CDR3 end; the end is taken from the germline J gene. The chain uses TRBV18 and TRBJ2-1; the D gene is possibly TRBD1 (7 bases). Germline V gene sequence: CDR1 KGHSH, CDR2 LQKENI. The CDR3 spans 14 residues. V lost 10 bases, J lost 9 bases, and 22 bases lay in between. The CDR3 region is CATQGDSQRGEQFF. Partial CDR3 DNA: TGTGCCACCCAGGGGGACTCACAACGGGGTGAG. Looking up the rest from reference TRBV18 and TRBJ2-1 gives the full variable domain: NAGVMQNPRHLVRRRGQEARLRCSPMKGHSHVYWYRQLPEEGLKFMVYLQKENIIDESGMPKERFSAEFPKEGPSILRIQQVVRGDSAAYFCATQGDSQRGEQFFGPGTRLTVL.